The sequence of this T cell receptor (beta chain) was determined in a study of cytomegalovirus exposure and HLA in healthy donors. Study-wide findings and caveats: Links to common viral pathogens appeared, in a later analysis, for several of the most significant clusters. Indistinguishability led to the exclusion of some V segments, TRBV6-2 and TRBV6-3 included. According to reports, the classifier identified cytomegalovirus status with high specificity and sensitivity. Investigators reported fewer than 200 TCR beta chains as tied to cytomegalovirus.

As regards this clone: Antigen: not known.

Germline loops: CDR1 SGHTA, CDR2 FQGNSA. The J segment lost 3 bases and the V segment lost 2 bases, leaving 4 bases of the junction unmatched. There are 15 residues in the CDR3. The PCR contained 60 Vbeta and 13 Jbeta primers. Measured with immunoSEQ multiplex PCR; TCRdb has only the in-frame clones, and not every one. Among tens of thousands of clones, 70% to 80% were seen once, and the ten largest hold about 8%. The genes are TRBV7-2 and TRBJ2-1; TRBD2 matches at 7 bases. The sequencing input was PBMCs. This clonotype was obtained from a young man in good health and CMV-seropositive. The CDR3 here is CASSLTSGIYNEQFF. In DNA form, the CDR3 reads TGTGCCAGCAGCTTAACCAGCGGGATCTACAATGAGCAGTTCTTC.